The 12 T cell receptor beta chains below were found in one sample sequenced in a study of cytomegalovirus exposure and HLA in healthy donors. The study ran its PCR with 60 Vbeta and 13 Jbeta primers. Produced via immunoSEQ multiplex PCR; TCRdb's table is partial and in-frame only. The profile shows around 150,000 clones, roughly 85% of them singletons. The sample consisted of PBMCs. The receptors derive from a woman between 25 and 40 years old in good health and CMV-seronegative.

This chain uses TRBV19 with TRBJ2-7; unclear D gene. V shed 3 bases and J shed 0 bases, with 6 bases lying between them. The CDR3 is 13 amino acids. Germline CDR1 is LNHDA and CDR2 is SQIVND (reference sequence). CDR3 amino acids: CASSIAVSYEQYF. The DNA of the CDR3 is TGTGCCAGTAGTATCGCGGTCTCCTACGAGCAGTACTTC. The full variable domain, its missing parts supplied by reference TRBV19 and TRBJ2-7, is DGGITQSPKYLFRKEGQNVTLSCEQNLNHDAMYWYRQDPGQGLRLIYYSQIVNDFQKGDIAEGYSVSREKKESFPLTVTSAQKNPTAFYLCASSIAVSYEQYFGPGTRLTVT.

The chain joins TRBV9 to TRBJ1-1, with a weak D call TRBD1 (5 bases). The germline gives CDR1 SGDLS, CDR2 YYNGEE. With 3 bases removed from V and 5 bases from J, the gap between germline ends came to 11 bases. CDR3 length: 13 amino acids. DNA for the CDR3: TGTGCCAGCAGCGCGAGGTCAGGGACTGAAGCTTTCTTT. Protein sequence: CASSARSGTEAFF.

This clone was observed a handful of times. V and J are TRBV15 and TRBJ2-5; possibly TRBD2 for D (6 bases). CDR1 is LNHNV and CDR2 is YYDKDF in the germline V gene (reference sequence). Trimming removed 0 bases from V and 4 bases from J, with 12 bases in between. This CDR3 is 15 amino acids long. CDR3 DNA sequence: TGTGCCACCAGCAGAGAGGGGGGTGTCCGAGAGACCCAGTACTTC. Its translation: CATSREGGVRETQYF.

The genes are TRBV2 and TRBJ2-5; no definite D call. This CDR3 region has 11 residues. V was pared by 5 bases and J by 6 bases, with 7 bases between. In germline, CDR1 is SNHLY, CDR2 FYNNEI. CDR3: CASSTQQTQYF. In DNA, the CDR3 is TGTGCCAGCAGTACTCAACAGACCCAGTACTTC.

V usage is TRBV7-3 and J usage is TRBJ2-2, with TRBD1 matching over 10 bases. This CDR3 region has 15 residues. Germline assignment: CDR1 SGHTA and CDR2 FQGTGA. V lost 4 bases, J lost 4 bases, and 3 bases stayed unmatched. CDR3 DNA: TGTGCCAGCAGCTCGACAGGGGGCCGCACCGGGGAGCTGTTTTTT. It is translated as CASSSTGGRTGELFF.

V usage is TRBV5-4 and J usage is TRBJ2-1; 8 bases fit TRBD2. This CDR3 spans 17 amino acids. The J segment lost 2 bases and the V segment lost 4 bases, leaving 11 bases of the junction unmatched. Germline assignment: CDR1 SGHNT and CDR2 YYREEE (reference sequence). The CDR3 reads CASSRAGGFSTYNEQFF. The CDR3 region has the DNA TGTGCCAGCAGCCGTGCGGGGGGATTCAGCACCTACAATGAGCAGTTCTTC.

The CDR3 protein is CASSQDLAQGNEKLFF. For the CDR3, the DNA is TGTGCCAGCAGCCAAGATTTGGCACAGGGTAATGAAAAACTGTTTTTT. This sequence joins TRBV4-2 and TRBJ1-4; D perhaps matches TRBD1 (6 bases). V was shortened by 0 bases and J by 4 bases, with 12 bases between the two germline ends. Germline lookup yields CDR1 LGHNA and CDR2 YNFKEQ. The CDR3 sequence is 16 residues long.

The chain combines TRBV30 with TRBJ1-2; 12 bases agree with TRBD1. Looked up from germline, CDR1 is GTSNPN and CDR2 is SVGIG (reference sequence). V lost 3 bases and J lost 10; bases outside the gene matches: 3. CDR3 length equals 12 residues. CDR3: CAWRGTGGDYTF. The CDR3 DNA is TGTGCCTGGAGGGGGACAGGGGGCGACTACACCTTC.

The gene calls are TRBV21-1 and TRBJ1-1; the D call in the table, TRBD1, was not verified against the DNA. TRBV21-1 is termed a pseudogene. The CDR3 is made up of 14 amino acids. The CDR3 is CASSTNGQNTEAFF. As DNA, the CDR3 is TGTGCCAGCAGCACAAACGGACAGAACACTGAAGCTTTCTTT.

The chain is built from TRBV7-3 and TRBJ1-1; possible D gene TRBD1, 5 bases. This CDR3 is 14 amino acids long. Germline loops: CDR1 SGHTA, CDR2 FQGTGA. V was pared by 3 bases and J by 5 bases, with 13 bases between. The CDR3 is CASSLSGGGTEAFF. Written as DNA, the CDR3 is TGTGCCAGCAGCTTGAGCGGGGGTGGGACTGAAGCTTTCTTT. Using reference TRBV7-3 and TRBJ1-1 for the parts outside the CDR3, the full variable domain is GAGVSQTPSNKVTEKGKYVELRCDPISGHTALYWYRQSLGQGPEFLIYFQGTGAADDSGLPNDRFFAVRPEGSVSTLKIQRTERGDSAVYLCASSLSGGGTEAFFGQGTRLTVV.

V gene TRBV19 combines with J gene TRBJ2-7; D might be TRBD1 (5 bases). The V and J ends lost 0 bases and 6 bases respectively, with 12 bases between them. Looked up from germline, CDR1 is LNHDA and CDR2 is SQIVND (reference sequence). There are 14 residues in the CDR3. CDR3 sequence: CASSIEDRPREQYF. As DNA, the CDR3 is TGTGCCAGTAGTATAGAAGACAGACCCCGCGAGCAGTACTTC. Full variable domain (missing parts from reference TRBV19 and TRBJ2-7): DGGITQSPKYLFRKEGQNVTLSCEQNLNHDAMYWYRQDPGQGLRLIYYSQIVNDFQKGDIAEGYSVSREKKESFPLTVTSAQKNPTAFYLCASSIEDRPREQYFGPGTRLTVT.

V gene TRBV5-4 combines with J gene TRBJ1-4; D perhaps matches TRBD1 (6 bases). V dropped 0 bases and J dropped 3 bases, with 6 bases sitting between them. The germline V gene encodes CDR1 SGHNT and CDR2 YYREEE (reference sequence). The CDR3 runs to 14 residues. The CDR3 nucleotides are TGTGCCAGCAGCTTGGACAGGGCTAATGAAAAACTGTTTTTT. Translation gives CASSLDRANEKLFF.